This T cell receptor (beta chain) appears in the sequencing data of a study of tumor and adjacent non-tumor tissue in lung cancer (dated by TCRdb to between 2018 and 2020). Looking at the study overall: By cancer type, the cohort comprised eleven to twelve adenocarcinoma patients, 2 squamous cell carcinoma patients and 1 small cell lung cancer patient. The study compared bulk TCRbeta repertoires between lung tumor tissue and matched distant non-tumor lung tissue from 15 lung cancer patients. Sequencing generated a total of around 120 million productive TCRbeta reads, averaging roughly 4.2 million reads per sample. The 15 or so patients were aged roughly 31 to 80 years, included ten or so men and 5 women, and had TNM stage I to III disease. For each patient, one tumor sample and one normal lung sample were taken, giving a few dozen paired specimens that underwent TCRbeta CDR3 sequencing. What the work shows at the level of the full study, not this receptor alone: Tumor tissue showed significantly greater TCR diversity (inverse Simpson) than normal lung tissue (approximately 400 vs 170, P = 0.0075, Mann-Whitney U test). With only 15 patients in the cohort, the authors noted that larger samples and more detailed clinical data are needed. The methods do not name the sequencing platform or mention unique molecular identifiers. Younger patients had significantly higher TCR diversity, and higher tumor TCR diversity was associated with shorter overall and disease-free survival. Peripheral blood was not sequenced, so blood TCRbeta repertoires were not examined in the lung cancer patients of the study. In normal lung, the top 100 clones accounted for a significantly larger cumulative share of the repertoire than in tumor tissue.

Concerning this clonotype itself: Its antigen remains undetermined. A read error may account for a junction end that differs from germline.

RNA was isolated from bulk unsorted tissue, and RNA quality was assessed with a NanoDrop ND-1000 and an Agilent 2100. Distant non-tumor tissue taken more than 3 cm from the tumor edge was used as the normal lung sample. All donors had newly diagnosed lung cancer, had not received prior chemotherapy, and were admitted for thoracic surgery in China between August and November 2014. Patients who had received previous radiotherapy or chemotherapy, or who had another concurrent cancer, were excluded from the study. Pieces of surgical tissue measuring roughly 1-2.1 cm3 were kept in RNAlater solution and held at -80 degrees C until needed. For CDR1 and CDR2, the germline V gene lists SQVTM and ANQGSEA. Taken from cysteine to phenylalanine, the CDR3 has 15 residues. Just the 45-base CDR3 DNA is kept, in frame starting at base 1. Library construction relied on multiplex PCR. The sequencer was an Illumina HiSeq 2500. Following protocols modified from ARM-PCR, the researchers constructed TCRbeta libraries through three rounds of nested PCR with primers (Table S4). Before sequencing, PCR products in the 200-500 bp range were cut out of the gel and cleaned up using the QIAquick gel extraction kit. Processing in the source paper ran as follows. Reads were cleaned with Trimmomatic, merged with FLASH into complete CDR3 sequences, and assigned to V(D)J germline segments with MiTCR. VDJtools was used to compute clonal diversity as the inverse Simpson's index. Productive reads were defined as in-frame sequences without a premature stop codon. In-frame beta chains were kept once TCRdb had trimmed the public reads at Q25 with fastp and called clones with MiXCR. Under each unique CDR3 protein, matching rows form one entry showing the most common genes and DNA. TCRdb, rather than the study authors, made the V and J calls. The sample table lists about 90,000 distinct CDR3 sequences, 65% to 80% of them with a count of one. The top ten clones comprise 21% of the sample.

The rearrangement combines TRBV29-1 with TRBJ2-3; the D gene lacks a confident call. Sample: distant non-tumor lung tissue. The origin of this receptor is a woman aged 50 to 60 with non-small cell lung cancer. CDR3 loop: CIVEVRYKGTDTQYF. In nucleotide form, the sequence is TGCATCGTTGAAGTCAGGTACAAGGGAACAGATACGCAGTATTTT.